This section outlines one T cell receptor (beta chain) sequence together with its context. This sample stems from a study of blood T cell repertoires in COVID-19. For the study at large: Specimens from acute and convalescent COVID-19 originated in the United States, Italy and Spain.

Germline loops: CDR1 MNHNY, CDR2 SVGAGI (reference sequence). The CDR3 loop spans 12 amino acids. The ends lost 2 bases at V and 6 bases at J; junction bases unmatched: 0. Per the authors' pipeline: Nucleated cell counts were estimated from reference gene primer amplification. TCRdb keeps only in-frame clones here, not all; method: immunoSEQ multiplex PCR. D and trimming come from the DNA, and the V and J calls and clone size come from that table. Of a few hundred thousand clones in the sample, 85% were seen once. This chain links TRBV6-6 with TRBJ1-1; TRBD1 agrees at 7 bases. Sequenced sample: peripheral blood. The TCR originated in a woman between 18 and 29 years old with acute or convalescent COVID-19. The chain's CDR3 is CASSYGTAEAFF. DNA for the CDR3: TGTGCCAGCAGTTACGGGACAGCTGAAGCTTTCTTT.